The next 25 T cell receptor beta chains were all read from a single sample in a study of vaccination and CD4 T cells after COVID-19. Which antigens these TCRs recognize remains unknown. Stated treatment: roughly 10-day PBMC culture with coronavirus spike peptide pools or control peptides (ViraFEST assay). Prior to the COVID-19 pandemic (2011-2018), the unexposed donor's CD4+ T cells were collected. Cultured CD4+ T cells had their DNA profiled by the Oncomine TCR Beta short-read assay. Each CDR3 protein gets one entry after TCRdb re-called the PCR reads with MiXCR. The table has roughly 9,800 distinct CDR3 sequences, 38% seen once. The specimen sequenced was CD4+ T cells from blood, cultured in vitro. Receptors were obtained from a human donor in good health.

This clonotype was observed once. This rearrangement joins TRBV29-1 to TRBJ1-2; D uncertain. The germline V gene encodes CDR1 SQVTM and CDR2 ANQGSEA. Trimming took off 6 bases at V and 8 bases at J, with 16 bases between the two ends. The CDR3 has 12 amino acids. CDR3 protein: CSVLRSAGGYTF. DNA of the CDR3: TGCAGCGTCCTCAGGTCCGCGGGGGGCTACACCTTC. Variable domain in full (rest from reference TRBV29-1 and TRBJ1-2): SAVISQKPSRDICQRGTSLTIQCQVDSQVTMMFWYRQQPGQSLTLIATANQGSEATYESGFVIDKFPISRPNLTFSTLTVSNMSPEDSSIYLCSVLRSAGGYTFGSGTRLTVV.

J is TRBJ2-5 and V is TRBV7-8; tentatively, D is TRBD2 (5 bases). Trimming stripped 5 bases from V and 5 bases from J, with 18 bases between. Germline V lookup: CDR1 SGHVS, CDR2 FQNEAQ. The CDR3 is 15 residues long. For the CDR3, the DNA is TGTGCCAGCAGCCGGTCCCGAGGGCCCTTGGAGACCCAGTACTTC. Translated, it gives CASSRSRGPLETQYF.

The chain combines TRBV19 with TRBJ1-5; D is unresolved. V dropped 8 bases and J dropped 7 bases, with 15 bases sitting between them. CDR3 length equals 13 residues. CDR1 LNHDA and CDR2 SQIVND come from the germline V gene (reference sequence). CDR3 sequence reads: CASAFVLEQPQHF. The DNA of the CDR3 is TGTGCCAGTGCATTCGTCCTGGAACAGCCCCAGCATTTT.

The chain uses TRBV20-1 and TRBJ1-5; D may be TRBD1 (6 bases). This CDR3 spans 17 amino acids. The ends were cut back, 3 bases at V and 1 base at J, with 19 bases in the middle. Looked up from germline, CDR1 is DFQATT and CDR2 is SNEGSKA (reference sequence). The CDR3 DNA reads as TGCAGTGCTAGGGGGGCACTACCCTTGGGGAGCAATCAGCCCCAGCATTTT. Translation: CSARGALPLGSNQPQHF.

DNA for the CDR3: TGTGCCAGTAGCGCCATGAGGAACAATCAGCCCCAGCATTTT. It translates to CASSAMRNNQPQHF. The chain employs TRBV19 and TRBJ1-5; D is unresolved. Germline loops: CDR1 LNHDA, CDR2 SQIVND (reference sequence). The V and J ends lost 6 bases and 3 bases respectively, with 12 bases between them. The CDR3 is 14 amino acids.

This clonotype turned up a few times. The chain uses TRBV7-9 and TRBJ1-1, with no clear D. Deletions cut 2 bases from V and 3 bases from J, with 16 bases between. Germline-derived CDR1 and CDR2 are SEHNR and FQNEAQ (reference sequence). This CDR3 is 16 amino acids long. DNA for the CDR3: TGTGCCAGCAGCTTATATGGAGGCAGCCGATACACTGAAGCTTTCTTT. Its translation: CASSLYGGSRYTEAFF.

Judged by abundance, this clonotype is hyperexpanded. The rearrangement links TRBV15 to TRBJ1-1; D gene uncertain. Per the germline V gene, CDR1 is LNHNV and CDR2 is YYDKDF (reference sequence). Trimming took 1 base from V and 4 from J, leaving 10 bases between them. This CDR3 is built from 14 residues. The CDR3: CATSRASVRTEAFF. The CDR3 DNA follows: TGTGCCACCAGCAGAGCCTCAGTCCGCACTGAAGCTTTCTTT.

The chain combines TRBV6-5 with TRBJ1-2; 10 nucleotides match TRBD1. V trimming: 4 bases; J trimming: 4 bases; junction bases outside the gene matches: 9. The CDR3 extends over 16 amino acids. Germline V gene lookup returns CDR1 MNHEY and CDR2 SVGAGI. CDR3 residues: CASSSKGQGRLYGYTF. The CDR3 DNA reads TGTGCCAGCAGTTCTAAGGGACAGGGGCGCCTCTATGGCTACACCTTC.

This clonotype has just a few counts. The chain joins TRBV7-8 to TRBJ2-3; TRBD1 aligns across 7 bases. The CDR3 has 17 residues. V was pared by 4 bases and J by 0 bases, with 10 bases of the junction left unmatched. Germline lookup yields CDR1 SGHVS and CDR2 FQNEAQ. This CDR3 is CASSSSQGTVSTDTQYF. The CDR3 DNA is TGTGCCAGCAGCTCGTCACAGGGGACCGTTAGCACAGATACGCAGTATTTT.

The table lists this clonotype with a few counts. The gene calls are TRBV15 and TRBJ1-3, with 7 positions matching TRBD1. This CDR3 region has 15 residues. Per the germline V gene, CDR1 is LNHNV and CDR2 is YYDKDF (reference sequence). Germline trimming cut 1 base from V and 3 bases from J; bases unmatched to any gene: 3. The CDR3 nucleotides are TGTGCCACCAGCAGAGGAGGGGGCATTGGAAACACCATATATTTT. Protein sequence: CATSRGGGIGNTIYF.

The rearrangement uses TRBV12-3 or TRBV12-4 and TRBJ2-3, with D hard to call. The CDR3 loop spans 12 amino acids. Trimming took off 5 bases at V and 3 bases at J, with 6 bases between the two ends. CDR3 loop: CASSRRTDTQYF. The CDR3 nucleotides are TGTGCCAGCAGTCGTAGGACAGATACGCAGTATTTT.

The rearrangement links TRBV27 to TRBJ1-2; 7 bases are a match to TRBD1. Trimming at V came to 3 bases and at J to 3 bases, leaving 1 base not matched to a gene. Germline assignment: CDR1 MNHEY and CDR2 SMNVEV (reference sequence). The length of the CDR3 is 13 residues. CDR3 sequence reads: CASSFDRDYGYTF. Here the CDR3 DNA reads TGTGCCAGCAGTTTTGACAGGGACTATGGCTACACCTTC.

The chain couples TRBV6-5 to TRBJ2-3, with a weak D call TRBD2 (5 bases). The V gene's germline CDR1 is MNHEY and CDR2 SVGAGI. This CDR3 has 14 amino acids. Trimming left V 4 bases short and J 6 bases short, with 14 bases between. The CDR3 nucleotides are TGTGCCAGCAGTTTCTCGGCCATAGCGGATACGCAGTATTTT. The encoded protein is CASSFSAIADTQYF.

The V and J genes are TRBV19 and TRBJ2-2, with TRBD1 identical over 12 bases. V shed 6 bases and J 4 bases; nucleotides not matched to a gene: 6. This CDR3 region has 16 residues. CDR1 and CDR2 from the germline V gene are LNHDA and SQIVND (reference sequence). The CDR3: CASSPAGQGATGELFF. CDR3 bases: TGTGCCAGTAGCCCCGCGGGACAGGGGGCCACCGGGGAGCTGTTTTTT.

This chain uses TRBV7-2 with TRBJ2-7; 12 positions agree with TRBD1. In germline, CDR1 is SGHTA, CDR2 FQGNSA. CDR3 length: 17 residues. With 0 bases clipped from V and 4 bases from J, the junction kept 7 bases outside the gene matches. CDR3 sequence (DNA): TGTGCCAGCAGCTTAGCGCTCGGGACAGGGGGCGGGTACGAGCAGTACTTC. Amino acids: CASSLALGTGGGYEQYF.

The chain combines TRBV4-2 with TRBJ1-2; D ambiguous. CDR3 size: 14 residues. Germline V CDR1 and CDR2: LGHNA, YNFKEQ. With 2 bases removed from V and 6 bases from J, the gap between germline ends came to 13 bases. CDR3 amino acids: CASSQPFVLDGYTF. CDR3 sequence (DNA): TGTGCCAGCAGCCAACCTTTCGTTTTGGATGGCTACACCTTC.

The chain links TRBV19 to TRBJ1-6; no clear D. The CDR3 consists of 13 residues. Trimming removed 5 bases from V and 6 bases from J, with 8 bases in between. CDR1 and CDR2 (germline): LNHDA, SQIVND (reference sequence). The CDR3 sequence is CASSPTVNSPLHF. In nucleotides, the CDR3 is TGTGCCAGTAGTCCAACCGTTAATTCACCCCTCCACTTT.

The chain links TRBV20-1 to TRBJ2-3; TRBD2 is a possible D gene (6 bases). Trimming stripped 1 base from V and 0 bases from J, with 17 bases between. Germline CDR1 reads DFQATT; CDR2 reads SNEGSKA (reference sequence). CDR3 length equals 17 residues. The CDR3 loop reads CSARGGWAGSSTDTQYF. CDR3 in DNA: TGCAGTGCTAGAGGTGGATGGGCGGGGTCAAGCACAGATACGCAGTATTTT.

This chain links TRBV5-1 with TRBJ2-7; 8 bases fit TRBD2. Trimming at V came to 0 bases and at J to 7 bases, leaving 3 bases not matched to a gene. Germline assignment: CDR1 SGHRS and CDR2 YFSETQ. The CDR3 totals 13 residues. The CDR3 DNA sequence: TGCGCCAGCAGCTTGGTAGTAGCGGGGGAGCAGTACTTC. Translating gives CASSLVVAGEQYF.

The genes are TRBV2 and TRBJ2-1; unclear D gene. V dropped 5 bases and J dropped 5 bases, with 1 base sitting between them. Germline V lookup: CDR1 SNHLY, CDR2 FYNNEI. The CDR3 loop spans 10 amino acids. The CDR3 DNA is TGTGCCAGCAGTAACAATGAGCAGTTCTTC. Translated, it gives CASSNNEQFF.

The sample holds a few counts of this clonotype. The gene calls are TRBV7-7 and TRBJ2-2, with no clear D. CDR1 and CDR2 (germline): SSHAT, FNYEAQ (reference sequence). This CDR3 has 14 amino acids. Trimming took off 1 base at V and 7 bases at J, with 10 bases between the two ends. The CDR3 nucleotides are TGTGCCAGCAGCTTAGGCGCAGGATTCGGGGAGCTGTTTTTT. Its translation is CASSLGAGFGELFF.

This clonotype was seen more than once but under ten times. This sequence joins TRBV11-2 and TRBJ2-7; TRBD2 is a possible D gene (5 bases). The CDR3 runs 13 residues. V was clipped by 4 bases and J by 4 bases, with 11 bases between them. Germline V gene data show CDR1 as SGHAT and CDR2 as FQNNGV. The CDR3 DNA reads TGTGCCAGCAGCTCGCTTCGGGGTTACGAGCAGTACTTC. Amino acid sequence: CASSSLRGYEQYF.

This clonotype was observed a few times. This rearrangement joins TRBV20-1 to TRBJ2-1; 11 nucleotides align to TRBD2. The V gene's germline CDR1 is DFQATT and CDR2 SNEGSKA (reference sequence). CDR3 length: 13 residues. V gave up 5 bases and J gave up 6 bases; unmatched junction bases: 3. Here the CDR3 reads CSAYLAGGNEQFF. Written as DNA, the CDR3 is TGCAGTGCTTACCTAGCGGGAGGCAATGAGCAGTTCTTC.

The chain joins TRBV12-3 or TRBV12-4 to TRBJ1-2; D unclear. V was pared by 1 base and J by 5 bases, with 11 bases between. The CDR3 totals 14 residues. CDR3 region: CASSLDQVVYGYTF. CDR3 in DNA: TGTGCCAGCAGTTTAGATCAGGTGGTATATGGCTACACCTTC.

Only a few counts were recorded for this clonotype. The chain uses TRBV7-9 and TRBJ1-6; 7 nucleotides agree with TRBD1. The junction had 9 bases not matched to a gene; V was cut back by 5 bases and J by 5 bases. Germline V gene data show CDR1 as SEHNR and CDR2 as FQNEAQ (reference sequence). This CDR3 is built from 16 residues. CDR3 sequence reads: CASSRTTGLDNSPLHF. CDR3 nucleotide sequence: TGTGCCAGCAGCCGGACGACAGGGCTAGATAATTCACCCCTCCACTTT.